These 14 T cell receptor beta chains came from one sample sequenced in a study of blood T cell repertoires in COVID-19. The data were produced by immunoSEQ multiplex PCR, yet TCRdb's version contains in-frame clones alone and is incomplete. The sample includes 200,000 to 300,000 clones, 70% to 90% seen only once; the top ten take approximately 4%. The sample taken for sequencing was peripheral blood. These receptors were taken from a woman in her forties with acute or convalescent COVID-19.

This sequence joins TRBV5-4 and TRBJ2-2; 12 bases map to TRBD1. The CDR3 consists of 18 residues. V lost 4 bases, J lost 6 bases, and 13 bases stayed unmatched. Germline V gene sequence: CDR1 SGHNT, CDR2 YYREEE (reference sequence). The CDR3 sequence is CASSGRDRGPVAAGELFF. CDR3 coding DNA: TGTGCCAGCAGCGGAAGGGACAGGGGGCCGGTTGCCGCCGGGGAGCTGTTTTTT.

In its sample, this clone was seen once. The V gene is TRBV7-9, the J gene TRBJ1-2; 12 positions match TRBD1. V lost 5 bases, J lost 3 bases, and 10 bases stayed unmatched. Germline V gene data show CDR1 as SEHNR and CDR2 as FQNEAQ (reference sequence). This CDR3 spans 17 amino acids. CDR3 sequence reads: CASSHRDRGRRDYGYTF. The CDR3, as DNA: TGTGCCAGCAGCCACCGGGACAGGGGGCGCCGAGACTATGGCTACACCTTC.

In nucleotides, the CDR3 is TGTGCCAGCAGACAGGGATTTGAAGCTTTCTTT. Its translation: CASRQGFEAFF. The V and J genes are TRBV27 and TRBJ1-1; D is possibly TRBD1 (6 bases). The length of the CDR3 is 11 residues. Trimming stripped 6 bases from V and 7 bases from J, with 9 bases between. Germline CDR1 is MNHEY and CDR2 is SMNVEV (reference sequence).

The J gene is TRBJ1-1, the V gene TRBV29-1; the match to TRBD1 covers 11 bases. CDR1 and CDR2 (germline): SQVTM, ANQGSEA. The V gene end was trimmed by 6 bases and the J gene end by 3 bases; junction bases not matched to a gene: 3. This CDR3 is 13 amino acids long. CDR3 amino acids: CSVDRGLDTEAFF. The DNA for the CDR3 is TGCAGCGTGGACAGGGGGCTGGACACTGAAGCTTTCTTT.

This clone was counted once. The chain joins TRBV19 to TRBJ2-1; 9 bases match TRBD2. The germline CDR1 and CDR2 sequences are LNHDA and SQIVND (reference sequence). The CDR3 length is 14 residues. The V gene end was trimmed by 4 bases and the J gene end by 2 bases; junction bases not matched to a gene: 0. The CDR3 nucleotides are TGTGCCAGTAGTACTAGCGGGGCCTACAATGAGCAGTTCTTC. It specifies CASSTSGAYNEQFF.

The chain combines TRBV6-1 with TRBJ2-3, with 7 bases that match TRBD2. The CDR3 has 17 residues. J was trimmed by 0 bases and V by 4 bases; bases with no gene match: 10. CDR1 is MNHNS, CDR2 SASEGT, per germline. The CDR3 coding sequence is TGTGCCAGCAGTGTTCGGCAGGGCGGGGGAAGCACAGATACGCAGTATTTT. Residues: CASSVRQGGGSTDTQYF.

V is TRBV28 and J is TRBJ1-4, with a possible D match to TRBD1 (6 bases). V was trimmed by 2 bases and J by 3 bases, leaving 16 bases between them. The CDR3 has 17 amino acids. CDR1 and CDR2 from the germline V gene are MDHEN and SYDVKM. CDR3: CASSLAGGRSANEKLFF. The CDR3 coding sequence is TGTGCCAGCAGTTTAGCGGGGGGCAGATCTGCTAATGAAAAACTGTTTTTT.

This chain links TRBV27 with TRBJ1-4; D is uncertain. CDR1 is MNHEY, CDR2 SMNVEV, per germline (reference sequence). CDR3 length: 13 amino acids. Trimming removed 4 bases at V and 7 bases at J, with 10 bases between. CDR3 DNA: TGTGCCAGCAGTTCTCTTCTCCTTGAAAAACTGTTTTTT. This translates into CASSSLLLEKLFF. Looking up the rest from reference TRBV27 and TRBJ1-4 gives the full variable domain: EAQVTQNPRYLITVTGKKLTVTCSQNMNHEYMSWYRQDPGLGLRQIYYSMNVEVTDKGDVPEGYKVSRKEKRNFPLILESPSPNQTSLYFCASSSLLLEKLFFGSGTQLSVL.

DNA for the CDR3: TGCGCCAGCAGCAGGGGCGGGGGGCTAGCTTCACCCCTCCACTTT. Its protein product is CASSRGGGLASPLHF. This rearrangement joins TRBV5-1 to TRBJ1-6, with a tentative D call TRBD1 (6 bases). The germline V gene encodes CDR1 SGHRS and CDR2 YFSETQ. This CDR3 is 15 amino acids long. Trimming cost V 4 bases and J 9 bases, with 17 bases left between them.

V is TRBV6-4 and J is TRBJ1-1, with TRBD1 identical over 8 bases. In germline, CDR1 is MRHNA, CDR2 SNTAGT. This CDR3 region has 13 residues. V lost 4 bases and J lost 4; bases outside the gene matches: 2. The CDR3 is CASSVTGGTEAFF. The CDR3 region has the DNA TGTGCCAGCAGTGTAACAGGGGGCACTGAAGCTTTCTTT.

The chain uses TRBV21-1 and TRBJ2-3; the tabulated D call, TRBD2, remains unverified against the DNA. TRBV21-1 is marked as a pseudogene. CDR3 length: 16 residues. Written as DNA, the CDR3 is TGTGCCAGCAGCATAAGACTAGCGGGCAGTGGAGATACGCAGTATTTT. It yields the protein CASSIRLAGSGDTQYF.

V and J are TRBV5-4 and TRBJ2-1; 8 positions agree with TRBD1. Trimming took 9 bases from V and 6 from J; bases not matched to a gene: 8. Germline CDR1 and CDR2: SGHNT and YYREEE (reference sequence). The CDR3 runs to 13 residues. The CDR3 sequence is CATEQGEGNEQFF. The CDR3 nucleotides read TGTGCCACTGAACAGGGGGAAGGCAATGAGCAGTTCTTC.

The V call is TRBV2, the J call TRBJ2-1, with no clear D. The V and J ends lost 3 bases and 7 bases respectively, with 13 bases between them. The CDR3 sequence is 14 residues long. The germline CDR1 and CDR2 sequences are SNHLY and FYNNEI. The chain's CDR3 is CASSEFLRGNEQFF. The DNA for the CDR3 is TGTGCCAGCAGTGAGTTTTTAAGAGGTAATGAGCAGTTCTTC.

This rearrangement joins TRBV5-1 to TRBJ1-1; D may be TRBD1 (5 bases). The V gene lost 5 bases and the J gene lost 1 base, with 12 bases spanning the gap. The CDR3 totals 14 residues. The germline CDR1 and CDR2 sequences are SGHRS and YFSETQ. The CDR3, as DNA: TGCGCCAGCAGAGTGGGCGGACAGAACACTGAAGCTTTCTTT. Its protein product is CASRVGGQNTEAFF.